Listed here are 20 T cell receptor beta chains from one sample, sequenced in a study of T cells after yellow fever vaccination. Each CDR3 protein is one row after TCRdb ran MiXCR on the 5' RACE reads. The table lists just over 300,000 distinct CDR3 sequences, less than 4.5% of them singletons. The sequencing here drew on PBMCs, taken on the day of the yellow fever booster vaccination. The receptors derive from a man aged 18 to 35 who received the YFV17D yellow fever vaccine.

This clonotype was seen ten or more times. V usage is TRBV20-1 and J usage is TRBJ2-7, with a possible D match to TRBD1 (6 bases). The V and J ends lost 6 bases and 4 bases respectively, with 19 bases between them. Germline V gene sequence: CDR1 DFQATT, CDR2 SNEGSKA (reference sequence). The CDR3 sequence is 14 residues long. The CDR3 here is CSATGQLRSYEQYF. The CDR3 DNA is TGCAGTGCCACCGGACAGCTGCGGTCATACGAGCAGTACTTC.

This clonotype was observed many times. The J gene is TRBJ2-7, the V gene TRBV7-9; D is uncertain. From germline, CDR1 is SEHNR and CDR2 FQNEAQ (reference sequence). The CDR3 covers 12 residues. V was shortened by 3 bases and J by 2 bases, with 5 bases between the two germline ends. CDR3: CASSLSAYEQYV. The CDR3 nucleotides are TGTGCCAGCAGCTTGTCAGCCTACGAGCAGTACGTC.

In this sample, this clonotype turned up many times. V is TRBV29-1 and J is TRBJ2-7; D gene unclear. Deletions cut 0 bases from V and 5 bases from J, with 8 bases between. CDR1 and CDR2 from the germline V gene are SQVTM and ANQGSEA. The CDR3 sequence is 12 residues long. CDR3 loop: CSVEDPLNEQYF. CDR3 nucleotide sequence: TGCAGCGTTGAAGATCCGCTAAACGAGCAGTACTTC.

This clonotype was picked up a small number of times. The gene calls are TRBV5-1 and TRBJ2-1; 7 bases agree with TRBD2. The germline CDR1 and CDR2 sequences are SGHRS and YFSETQ. The CDR3 is made up of 14 amino acids. The V gene end was trimmed by 4 bases and the J gene end by 8 bases; junction bases not matched to a gene: 9. CDR3 sequence: CASSKGGVLDEQFF. In DNA form, the CDR3 reads TGCGCCAGCAGCAAGGGAGGGGTTCTGGATGAGCAGTTCTTC.

Many counts were recorded for this clonotype. The V call is TRBV6-5, the J call TRBJ2-5; 8 bases map to TRBD2. Germline lookup yields CDR1 MNHEY and CDR2 SVGAGI. V gave up 6 bases and J gave up 1 base; unmatched junction bases: 10. The CDR3 loop spans 16 amino acids. CDR3 nucleotides: TGTGCCAGCAGCCGTTCCTTTAGCGGGGTCCAAGAGACCCAGTACTTC. This translates into CASSRSFSGVQETQYF.

The rearrangement links TRBV12-3 or TRBV12-4 to TRBJ2-2, with unresolved D. CDR3 length equals 15 residues. Between the trimmed V and J ends, which lost 3 bases and 4 bases, there was a span of 12 bases. CDR3 in DNA: TGTGCCAGCAGTTTGGGTCTCGTGGGCACCGGGGAGCTGTTTTTT. It specifies CASSLGLVGTGELFF.

This clonotype was seen at least ten times. The V call is TRBV12-3 or TRBV12-4, the J call TRBJ2-7; the D call may be TRBD1 or TRBD2 (6 bases each). The CDR3 sequence is 15 residues long. V gave up 5 bases and J gave up 0 bases, with 14 bases separating them. The CDR3 sequence is CASSPLGGGSYEQYF. CDR3 DNA sequence: TGTGCCAGCAGTCCCCTCGGGGGCGGCTCCTACGAGCAGTACTTC.

This clonotype was counted only a few times. The chain joins TRBV12-3 or TRBV12-4 to TRBJ1-2; no clear D. The ends were cut back, 3 bases at V and 7 bases at J, with 12 bases in the middle. This CDR3 is built from 13 residues. CDR3 amino acids: CASSLGIIRGYTF. In nucleotides, the CDR3 is TGTGCCAGCAGTTTGGGAATTATACGTGGCTACACCTTC.

This clonotype occurred many times. CDR3 sequence: CASHSTGGYADTQYF. CDR3 coding DNA: TGCGCCAGTCACTCTACAGGGGGCTACGCAGATACGCAGTATTTT. The chain uses TRBV5-1 and TRBJ2-3; 9 positions match TRBD1. In germline, CDR1 is SGHRS, CDR2 YFSETQ. The CDR3 runs 15 residues. Germline trimming cut 8 bases from V and 4 bases from J; bases unmatched to any gene: 11.

This clonotype was counted many times. The CDR3 reads CASTRGIKGNTIYF. CDR3 bases: TGTGCCAGCACCAGGGGGATAAAGGGAAACACCATATATTTT. This chain uses TRBV6-5 with TRBJ1-3; 7 bases are a match to TRBD1. In germline, CDR1 is MNHEY, CDR2 SVGAGI. V was pared by 7 bases and J by 4 bases, with 7 bases of the junction left unmatched. The CDR3 loop spans 14 amino acids.

The CDR3 DNA follows: TGCAGCGTGGGCGGACAGAATCAGCCCCAGCATTTT. This sequence encodes CSVGGQNQPQHF. The chain carries TRBV29-1 and TRBJ1-5; TRBD1 might be the D (6 bases). Trimming removed 6 bases at V and 4 bases at J, with 10 bases between. This CDR3 spans 12 amino acids. The germline V gene has CDR1 SQVTM and CDR2 ANQGSEA.

V usage is TRBV6-5 and J usage is TRBJ2-2, with 11 positions matching TRBD1. From germline, CDR1 is MNHEY and CDR2 SVGAGI. V gave up 5 bases and J gave up 6 bases; unmatched junction bases: 5. This CDR3 has 15 amino acids. DNA for the CDR3: TGTGCCAGCAGTGCCTTGGGACAGGGGGCCGGGGAGCTGTTTTTT. Protein sequence: CASSALGQGAGELFF.

V and J are TRBV20-1 and TRBJ2-3; the match to TRBD1 covers 8 bases. Germline values: CDR1 DFQATT, CDR2 SNEGSKA (reference sequence). The CDR3 sequence is 14 residues long. The DNA for the CDR3 is TGCGGGGGTACCGGGACAGGCGGCACAGATACGCAGTATTTT. This sequence encodes CGGTGTGGTDTQYF.

The chain couples TRBV4-1 to TRBJ2-1; TRBD2 might be the D (7 bases). The CDR3 sequence is 18 residues long. CDR1 is MGHRA and CDR2 is YSYEKL in the germline V gene. Trimming shortened V by 0 bases and J by 3 bases, and 18 bases separated the two germline ends. The CDR3 nucleotides are TGCGCCAGCAGCCAAGAAAGGTCGGGGGGCCGGAGCTACAATGAGCAGTTCTTC. The encoded protein is CASSQERSGGRSYNEQFF.

This clonotype was seen ten or more times. The gene calls are TRBV18 and TRBJ2-3; D could derive from TRBD1 or TRBD2 (5 bases each). Germline V lookup: CDR1 KGHSH, CDR2 LQKENI. CDR3 length: 14 amino acids. Trimming took 2 bases from V and 2 from J, leaving 8 bases between them. Here the CDR3 reads CASSPSGHTDTQYF. CDR3 nucleotide sequence: TGTGCCAGCTCACCATCGGGGCACACAGATACGCAGTATTTT. The whole variable domain, filled in from reference TRBV18 and TRBJ2-3, reads NAGVMQNPRHLVRRRGQEARLRCSPMKGHSHVYWYRQLPEEGLKFMVYLQKENIIDESGMPKERFSAEFPKEGPSILRIQQVVRGDSAAYFCASSPSGHTDTQYFGPGTRLTVL.

This clonotype has only a few counts. The chain combines TRBV10-3 with TRBJ1-6; 11 bases are a match to TRBD1. Germline V lookup: CDR1 ENHRY, CDR2 SYGVKD. V lost 0 bases to trimming and J lost 10 bases; unmatched junction nucleotides: 8. There are 17 residues in the CDR3. The CDR3 loop reads CAISESGQGDGRSPLHF. The CDR3 region has the DNA TGTGCCATCAGTGAGTCGGGACAGGGGGATGGAAGATCACCCCTCCACTTT.

This clonotype was seen repeatedly, ten times or more. The chain recombines TRBV18 with TRBJ1-2; D call uncertain. V gave up 0 bases and J gave up 4 bases, with 6 bases separating them. Germline values: CDR1 KGHSH, CDR2 LQKENI. The CDR3 runs 13 residues. The CDR3 DNA follows: TGTGCCAGCTCACCACCAGGACCCTATGGCTACACCTTC. This translates into CASSPPGPYGYTF.

This clonotype was seen many times. The genes are TRBV6-6 and TRBJ1-4; tentatively, D is TRBD1 (6 bases). Trimming stripped 2 bases from V and 16 bases from J, with 20 bases between. The germline V gene has CDR1 MNHNY and CDR2 SVGAGI (reference sequence). The CDR3 has 14 residues. CDR3 in DNA: TGTGCCAGCAGTTACGTTTTGGGGGGGGCCACACCGTTTTTT. It is translated as CASSYVLGGATPFF.

This clonotype was counted a few times. J is TRBJ2-3 and V is TRBV20-1, with 7 bases fitting TRBD2. The CDR3 has 14 residues. CDR1 is DFQATT and CDR2 is SNEGSKA in the germline V gene (reference sequence). V lost 7 bases and J lost 0; bases outside the gene matches: 7. CDR3 protein: CSVMRGLSTDTQYF. Written as DNA, the CDR3 is TGCAGTGTTATGCGGGGGTTAAGCACAGATACGCAGTATTTT.

The sample holds many counts of this clonotype. J is TRBJ2-1 and V is TRBV4-3, with TRBD1 as a possible D gene (6 bases). The CDR3 runs 17 residues. The germline CDR1 and CDR2 sequences are LGHNA and YSLEER. The V end lost 1 base, the J end lost 3 bases, and 16 bases lay between the germline ends. The CDR3 DNA is TGCGCCAGCAGCCAAGTTTGGGCCAGGGGATACTACAATGAGCAGTTCTTC. Its translation is CASSQVWARGYYNEQFF.